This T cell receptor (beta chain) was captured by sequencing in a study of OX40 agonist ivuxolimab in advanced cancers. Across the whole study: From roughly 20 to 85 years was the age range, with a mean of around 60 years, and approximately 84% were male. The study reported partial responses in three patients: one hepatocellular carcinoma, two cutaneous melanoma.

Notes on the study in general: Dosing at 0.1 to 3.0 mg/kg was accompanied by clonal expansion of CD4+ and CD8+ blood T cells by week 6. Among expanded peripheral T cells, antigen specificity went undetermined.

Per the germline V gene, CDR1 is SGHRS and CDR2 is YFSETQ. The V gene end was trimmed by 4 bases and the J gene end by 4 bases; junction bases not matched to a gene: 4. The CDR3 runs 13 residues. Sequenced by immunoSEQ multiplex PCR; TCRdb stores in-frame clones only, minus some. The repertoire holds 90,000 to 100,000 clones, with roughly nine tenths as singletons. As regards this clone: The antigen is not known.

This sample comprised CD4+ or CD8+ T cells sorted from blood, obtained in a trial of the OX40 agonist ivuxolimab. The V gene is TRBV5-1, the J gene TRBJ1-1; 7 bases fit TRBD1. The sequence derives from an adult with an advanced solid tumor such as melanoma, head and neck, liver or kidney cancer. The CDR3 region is CASSAQGFTEAFF. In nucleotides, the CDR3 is TGCGCCAGCAGCGCACAGGGGTTCACTGAAGCTTTCTTT.